Reported below is one TCR beta chain. Profiling relied on immunoSEQ multiplex PCR, and the TCRdb table lists in-frame clones only, not all of them. The table records 85,000 to 130,000 clones, 84% of them present only once. This entry belongs to a study of blood T cell repertoires in COVID-19. The sample taken for sequencing was peripheral blood. This TCR was sampled from a woman between 55 and 75 years old with acute or convalescent COVID-19.

In DNA, the CDR3 is TGTGCCAGCAGCCGGACAGGATTGAACACTGAAGCTTTCTTT. Translating gives CASSRTGLNTEAFF. The V call is TRBV27, the J call TRBJ1-1; 7 bases match TRBD1. This CDR3 comprises 14 residues. The germline CDR1 and CDR2 sequences are MNHEY and SMNVEV (reference sequence). V dropped 6 bases and J dropped 0; count of bases not matched to a gene: 4.